The rows below give T cell receptor beta chains drawn from one sample of a study of regulatory T cells in long-lasting Graves disease. One entry per CDR3 protein results from TCRdb running MiXCR on the multiplex PCR reads. The data contain around 460,000 distinct CDR3 sequences, approximately 22% of them singletons. This specimen was peripheral blood mononuclear cells (PBMCs), taken when the disease was refractory, from a patient treated with antithyroid drugs. Receptor source: a female donor with Graves disease. CDR3s include the opening cysteine and the closing phenylalanine or tryptophan. D genes are given only for firm matches. The size field is filled for only some rows; it gives once, few, many or a size class.

CASRSSWRSDYGYTF TRBJ1-2 once TRBV6-4 -
CASSYGRSFFGNTIYF TRBJ1-3 - TRBV6-5 -
CASSYFGPSTPGEQYF TRBJ2-7 many TRBV6-2/TRBV6-3 -
CASSQAKEWTGELFF TRBJ2-2 - TRBV4-1 -
CASSLDVLGLNTEASF TRBJ1-1 many TRBV28 -
CASSTSYADNSPLHF TRBJ1-6 - TRBV28 -
CASSHGTGGLPLHF TRBJ1-6 many TRBV27 TRBD1
CSASRQGTYEQYF TRBJ2-7 many TRBV20-1 -
CASSRGLAGGDEQYF TRBJ2-7 - TRBV5-1 TRBD2
CASSIRSTGSTGELFF TRBJ2-2 few TRBV19 -
CSAIGQGYGYTF TRBJ1-2 many TRBV20-1 TRBD1
CASSQAPGLANYEQYF TRBJ2-7 - TRBV4-1 TRBD2
CASTVRSGGAWTEAFF TRBJ1-1 many TRBV7-2 TRBD1
CASHLGTSGTRRPQYF TRBJ2-3 - TRBV5-1 TRBD2
CASRSRDRGDQPQHF TRBJ1-5 few TRBV5-5 TRBD1
CASSSQGITEAFF TRBJ1-1 - TRBV13 -
CASSLHGRGAGELFF TRBJ2-2 many TRBV12-3/TRBV12-4 -
CASTRRIETDINYGYTF TRBJ1-2 - TRBV6-2/TRBV6-3 -
CASSSYIIGVAFF TRBJ1-1 few TRBV25-1 -
CASSLRLAGEAGELFF TRBJ2-2 - TRBV7-9 TRBD2
CASSQGPLREAKNIQYF TRBJ2-4 few TRBV4-3 -
CASSLENWGAGYGQYF TRBJ2-7 few TRBV12-3/TRBV12-4 -
CASSLASTQGSGNTIYF TRBJ1-3 few TRBV7-2 -
CASSQRTGGYTEAFF TRBJ1-1 few TRBV3-1 TRBD1
CASSFYRTPGELFF TRBJ2-2 - TRBV28 -
CASSPPGGYTF TRBJ1-2 many TRBV28 -
CASSQTGSNQPQHF TRBJ1-5 many TRBV7-2 -
CAWRGSSSSGYTF TRBJ1-2 few TRBV30 -
CASNDRNTEAFF TRBJ1-1 many TRBV2 -
CASSLKSGGGHGYTF TRBJ1-2 - TRBV5-1 TRBD1
CASSRGRDQPQHF TRBJ1-5 many TRBV6-1 -
CASSTKQGSYEQYF TRBJ2-7 few TRBV28 TRBD1
CASSQDNIGRELFF TRBJ2-2 - TRBV3-1 -
CASSWSAGAISYEQYF TRBJ2-7 many TRBV12-3/TRBV12-4 -
CSATGPFNTEAFF TRBJ1-1 many TRBV29-1 -
CASSEWYSSYEQYF TRBJ2-7 many TRBV2 -
CASSLSTVSYEQYF TRBJ2-7 many TRBV2 -
CASSPGPEKLFF TRBJ1-4 many TRBV28 -
CASSEETGYEQYF TRBJ2-7 few TRBV6-1 -
CASAPTGNTEAFF TRBJ1-1 few TRBV6-2/TRBV6-3 -
CASSPRQEFGTEAFF TRBJ1-1 - TRBV18 -
CASSGSKDSPNPYEQYF TRBJ2-7 few TRBV14 -
CASSTWTGGDEQYF TRBJ2-7 - TRBV27 TRBD1
CSARESLGSHYEQYF TRBJ2-7 few TRBV20-1 -
CASSILGRVSGRANEQYF TRBJ2-7 many TRBV28 TRBD2
CASSLVEPHQAFF TRBJ1-1 - TRBV7-9 -
CSAKTGTVYTF TRBJ1-2 many TRBV20-1 TRBD1
CASQGGNYGYTF TRBJ1-2 many TRBV28 -